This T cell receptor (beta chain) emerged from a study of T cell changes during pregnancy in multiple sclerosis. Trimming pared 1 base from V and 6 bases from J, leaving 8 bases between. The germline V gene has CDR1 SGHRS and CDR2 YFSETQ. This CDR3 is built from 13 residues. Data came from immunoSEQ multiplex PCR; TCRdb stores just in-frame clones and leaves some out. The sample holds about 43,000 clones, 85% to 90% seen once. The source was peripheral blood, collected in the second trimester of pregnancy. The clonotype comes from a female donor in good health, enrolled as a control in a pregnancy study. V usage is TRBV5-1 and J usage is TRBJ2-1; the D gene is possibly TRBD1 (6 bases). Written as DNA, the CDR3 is TGCGCCAGCAGCTTGCGGACAGTCAATGAGCAGTTCTTC. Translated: CASSLRTVNEQFF.